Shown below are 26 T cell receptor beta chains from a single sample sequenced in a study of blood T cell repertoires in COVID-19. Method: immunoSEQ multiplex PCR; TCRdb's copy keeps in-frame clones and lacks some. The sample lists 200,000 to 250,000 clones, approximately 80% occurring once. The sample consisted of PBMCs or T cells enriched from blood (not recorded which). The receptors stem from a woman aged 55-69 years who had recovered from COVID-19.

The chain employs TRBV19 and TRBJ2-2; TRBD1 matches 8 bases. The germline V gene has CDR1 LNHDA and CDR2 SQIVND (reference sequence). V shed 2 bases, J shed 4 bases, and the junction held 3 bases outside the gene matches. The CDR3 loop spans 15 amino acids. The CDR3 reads CASSIFTGGTGELFF. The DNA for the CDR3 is TGTGCCAGTAGTATATTCACAGGGGGCACCGGGGAGCTGTTTTTT.

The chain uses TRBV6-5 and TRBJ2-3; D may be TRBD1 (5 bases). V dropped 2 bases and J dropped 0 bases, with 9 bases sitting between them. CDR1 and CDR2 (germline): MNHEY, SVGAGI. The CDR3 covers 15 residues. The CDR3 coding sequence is TGTGCCAGCAGTTACGGGGCGGACAGCACAGATACGCAGTATTTT. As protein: CASSYGADSTDTQYF.

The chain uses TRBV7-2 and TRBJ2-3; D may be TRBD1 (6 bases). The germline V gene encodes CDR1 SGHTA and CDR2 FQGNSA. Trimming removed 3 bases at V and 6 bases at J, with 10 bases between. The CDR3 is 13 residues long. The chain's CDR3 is CASSFPTGDTQYF. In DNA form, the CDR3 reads TGTGCCAGCAGCTTCCCCACAGGGGATACGCAGTATTTT.

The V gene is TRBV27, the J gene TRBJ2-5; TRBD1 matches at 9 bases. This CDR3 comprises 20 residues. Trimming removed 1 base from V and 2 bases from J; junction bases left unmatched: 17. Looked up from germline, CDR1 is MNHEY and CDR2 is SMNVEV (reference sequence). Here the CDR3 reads CASSLFRPTDRGQRQETQYF. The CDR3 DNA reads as TGTGCCAGCAGTTTATTCCGCCCGACGGACAGGGGTCAACGGCAAGAGACCCAGTACTTC.

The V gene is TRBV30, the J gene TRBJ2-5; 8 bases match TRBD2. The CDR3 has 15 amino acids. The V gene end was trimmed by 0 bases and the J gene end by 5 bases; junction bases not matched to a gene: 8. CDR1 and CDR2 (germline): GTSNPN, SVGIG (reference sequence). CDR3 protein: CAWSVRGASGETQYF. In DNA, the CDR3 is TGTGCCTGGAGTGTACGAGGAGCTAGCGGGGAGACCCAGTACTTC.

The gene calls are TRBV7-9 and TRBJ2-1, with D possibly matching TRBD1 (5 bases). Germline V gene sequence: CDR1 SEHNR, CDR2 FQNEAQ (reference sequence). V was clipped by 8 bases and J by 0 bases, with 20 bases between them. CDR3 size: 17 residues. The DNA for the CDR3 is TGTGCCAGCGTGCCGATGATGGGGCGGAGCTCCTACAATGAGCAGTTCTTC. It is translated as CASVPMMGRSSYNEQFF.

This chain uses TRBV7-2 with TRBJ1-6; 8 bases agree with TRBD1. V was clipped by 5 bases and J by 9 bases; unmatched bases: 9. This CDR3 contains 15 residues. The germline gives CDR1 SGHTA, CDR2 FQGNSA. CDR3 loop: CASSPTGGRGSPLHF. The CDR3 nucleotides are TGTGCCAGCAGCCCAACAGGGGGACGGGGTTCACCCCTCCACTTT.

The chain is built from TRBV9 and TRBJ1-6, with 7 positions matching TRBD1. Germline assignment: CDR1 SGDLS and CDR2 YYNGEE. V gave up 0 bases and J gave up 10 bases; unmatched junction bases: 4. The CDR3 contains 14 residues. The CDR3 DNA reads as TGTGCCAGCAGCGTAGGACAGGGCAGCTCACCCCTCCACTTT. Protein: CASSVGQGSSPLHF. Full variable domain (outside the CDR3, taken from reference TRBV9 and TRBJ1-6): DSGVTQTPKHLITATGQRVTLRCSPRSGDLSVYWYQQSLDQGLQFLIQYYNGEERAKGNILERFSAQQFPDLHSELNLSSLELGDSALYFCASSVGQGSSPLHFGNGTRLTVT.

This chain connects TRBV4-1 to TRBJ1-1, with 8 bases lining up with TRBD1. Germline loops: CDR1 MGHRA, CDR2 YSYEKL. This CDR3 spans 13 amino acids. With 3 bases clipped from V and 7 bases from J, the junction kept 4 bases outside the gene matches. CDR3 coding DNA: TGCGCCAGCAGCCATCCCGGACAGGGTGAAGCTTTCTTT. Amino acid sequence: CASSHPGQGEAFF.

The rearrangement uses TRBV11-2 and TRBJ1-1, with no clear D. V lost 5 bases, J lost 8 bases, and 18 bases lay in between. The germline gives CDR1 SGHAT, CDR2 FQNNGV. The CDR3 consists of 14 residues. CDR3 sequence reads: CASSLRTSRVEAFF. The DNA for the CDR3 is TGTGCCAGCAGCCTTAGGACTTCCCGTGTCGAAGCTTTCTTT. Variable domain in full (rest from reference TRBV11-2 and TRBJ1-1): EAGVAQSPRYKIIEKRQSVAFWCNPISGHATLYWYQQILGQGPKLLIQFQNNGVVDDSQLPKDRFSAERLKGVDSTLKIQPAKLEDSAVYLCASSLRTSRVEAFFGQGTRLTVV.

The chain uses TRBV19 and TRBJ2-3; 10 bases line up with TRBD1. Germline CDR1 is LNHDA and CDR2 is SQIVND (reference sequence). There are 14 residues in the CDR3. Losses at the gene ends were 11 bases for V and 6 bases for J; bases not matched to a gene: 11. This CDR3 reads CASTPGTGVDTQYF. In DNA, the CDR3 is TGTGCCTCAACACCCGGGACAGGGGTCGATACGCAGTATTTT.

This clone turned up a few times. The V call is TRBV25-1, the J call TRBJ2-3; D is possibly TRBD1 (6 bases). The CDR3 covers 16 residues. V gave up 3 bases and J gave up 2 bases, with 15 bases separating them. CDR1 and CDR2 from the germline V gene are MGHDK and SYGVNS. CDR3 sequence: CASSDGFLGATDTQYF. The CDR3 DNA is TGTGCCAGCAGTGATGGTTTCTTGGGGGCCACAGATACGCAGTATTTT.

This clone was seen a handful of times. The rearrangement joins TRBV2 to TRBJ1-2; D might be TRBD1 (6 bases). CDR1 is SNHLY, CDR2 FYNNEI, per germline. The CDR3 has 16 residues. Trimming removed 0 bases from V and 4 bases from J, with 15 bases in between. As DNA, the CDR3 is TGTGCCAGCAGTGAAGCGCTGGCAGGGGTTGGCTATGGCTACACCTTC. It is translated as CASSEALAGVGYGYTF.

Here the CDR3 reads CASSQPGDTEAFF. Here the CDR3 DNA reads TGTGCCAGCAGCCAGCCCGGTGACACTGAAGCTTTCTTT. The chain joins TRBV3-1 (or the pseudogene TRBV3-2) to TRBJ1-1; unclear D gene. This CDR3 is built from 13 residues. V shed 3 bases and J shed 3 bases, with 8 bases lying between them. Germline V gene data show CDR1 as LGHDT and CDR2 as YNNKEL (reference sequence).

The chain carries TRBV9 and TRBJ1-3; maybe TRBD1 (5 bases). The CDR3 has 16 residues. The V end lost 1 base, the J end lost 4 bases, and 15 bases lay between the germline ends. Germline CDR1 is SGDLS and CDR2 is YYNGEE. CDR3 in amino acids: CASSVSSGRTGNTIYF. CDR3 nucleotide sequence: TGTGCCAGCAGCGTAAGCTCAGGGAGGACGGGAAACACCATATATTTT.

CDR3 region: CASSLAGATGGSEKLFF. The DNA of the CDR3 is TGCGCCAGCAGCTTGGCCGGGGCGACAGGGGGCTCTGAAAAACTGTTTTTT. V gene TRBV5-1 combines with J gene TRBJ1-4; TRBD1 agrees at 10 bases. The germline V gene encodes CDR1 SGHRS and CDR2 YFSETQ. V trimming: 0 bases; J trimming: 7 bases; junction bases outside the gene matches: 9. The CDR3 is 17 amino acids.

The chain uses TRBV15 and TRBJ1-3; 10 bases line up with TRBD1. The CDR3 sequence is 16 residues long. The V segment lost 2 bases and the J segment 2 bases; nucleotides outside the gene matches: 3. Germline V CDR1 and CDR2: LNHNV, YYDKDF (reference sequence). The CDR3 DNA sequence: TGTGCCACCAGCAGATCCGGGACAGGGGCTGGAAACACCATATATTTT. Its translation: CATSRSGTGAGNTIYF.

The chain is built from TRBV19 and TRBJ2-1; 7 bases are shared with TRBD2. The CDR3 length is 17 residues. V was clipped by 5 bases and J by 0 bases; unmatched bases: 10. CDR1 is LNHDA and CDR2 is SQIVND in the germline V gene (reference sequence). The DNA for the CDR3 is TGTGCCAGTAGTGGGGAAAAAGCGGGGAGCTCCTACAATGAGCAGTTCTTC. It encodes CASSGEKAGSSYNEQFF.

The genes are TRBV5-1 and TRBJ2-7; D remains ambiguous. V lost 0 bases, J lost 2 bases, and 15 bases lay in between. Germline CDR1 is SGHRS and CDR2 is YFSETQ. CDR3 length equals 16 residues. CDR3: CASSLDPQRAAYEQYF. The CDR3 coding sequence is TGCGCCAGCAGCTTGGATCCCCAGCGTGCCGCCTACGAGCAGTACTTC.

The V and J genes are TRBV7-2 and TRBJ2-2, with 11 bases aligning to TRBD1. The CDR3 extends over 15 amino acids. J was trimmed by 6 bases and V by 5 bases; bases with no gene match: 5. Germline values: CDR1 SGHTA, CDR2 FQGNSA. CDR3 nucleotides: TGTGCCAGCAGCCGTCAGGGACAGGGGGCCGGGGAGCTGTTTTTT. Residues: CASSRQGQGAGELFF.

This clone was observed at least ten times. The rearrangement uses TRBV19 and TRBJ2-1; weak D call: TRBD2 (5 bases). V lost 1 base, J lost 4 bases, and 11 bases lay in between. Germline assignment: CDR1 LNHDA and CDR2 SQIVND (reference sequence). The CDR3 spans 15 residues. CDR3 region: CASSIVPSGYNEQFF. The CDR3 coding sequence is TGTGCCAGTAGTATAGTTCCGTCGGGGTACAATGAGCAGTTCTTC.

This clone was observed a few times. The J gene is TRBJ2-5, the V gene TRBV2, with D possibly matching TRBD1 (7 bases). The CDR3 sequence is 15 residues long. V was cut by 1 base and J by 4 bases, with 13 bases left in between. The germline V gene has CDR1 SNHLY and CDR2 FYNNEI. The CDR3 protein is CASSEVRGAGETQYF. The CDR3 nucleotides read TGTGCCAGCAGTGAAGTCAGGGGGGCGGGAGAGACCCAGTACTTC.

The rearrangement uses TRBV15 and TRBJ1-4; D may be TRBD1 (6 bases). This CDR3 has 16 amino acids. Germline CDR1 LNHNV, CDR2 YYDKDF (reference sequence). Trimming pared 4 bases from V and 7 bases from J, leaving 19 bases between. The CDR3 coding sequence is TGTGCCACCAGCACAACACCGGGACACGAGATTGAAAAACTGTTTTTT. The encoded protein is CATSTTPGHEIEKLFF.

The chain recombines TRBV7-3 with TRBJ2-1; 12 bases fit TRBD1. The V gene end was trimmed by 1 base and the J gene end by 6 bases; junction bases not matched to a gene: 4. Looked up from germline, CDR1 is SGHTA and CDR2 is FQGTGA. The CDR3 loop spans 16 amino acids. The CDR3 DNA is TGTGCCAGCAGCTTAAACGCGGGACAGGGGGCCAATGAGCAGTTCTTC. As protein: CASSLNAGQGANEQFF. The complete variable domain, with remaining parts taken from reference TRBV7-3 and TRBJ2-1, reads GAGVSQTPSNKVTEKGKYVELRCDPISGHTALYWYRQSLGQGPEFLIYFQGTGAADDSGLPNDRFFAVRPEGSVSTLKIQRTERGDSAVYLCASSLNAGQGANEQFFGPGTRLTVL.

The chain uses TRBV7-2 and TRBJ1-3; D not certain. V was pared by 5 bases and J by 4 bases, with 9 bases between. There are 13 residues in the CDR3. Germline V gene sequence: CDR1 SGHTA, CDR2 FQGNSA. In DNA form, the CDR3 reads TGTGCCAGCAGCCGACAAGAGGGAAACACCATATATTTT. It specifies CASSRQEGNTIYF. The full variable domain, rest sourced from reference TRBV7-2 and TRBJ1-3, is GAGVSQSPSNKVTEKGKDVELRCDPISGHTALYWYRQSLGQGLEFLIYFQGNSAPDKSGLPSDRFSAERTGGSVSTLTIQRTQQEDSAVYLCASSRQEGNTIYFGEGSWLTVV.

CDR3 loop: CASSRTGRVDNEQFF. The CDR3 DNA follows: TGCGCCAGCAGCCGAACAGGGAGGGTGGACAATGAGCAGTTCTTC. The chain couples TRBV4-1 to TRBJ2-1; TRBD2 is a possible D gene (7 bases). Germline V CDR1 and CDR2: MGHRA, YSYEKL. The V end lost 4 bases, the J end lost 5 bases, and 15 bases lay between the germline ends. This CDR3 has 15 residues.